Below, 18 T cell receptor beta chains from the same sample are listed, as sequenced in a study of blood T cell repertoires in COVID-19. The table came from immunoSEQ multiplex PCR; TCRdb's copy has only in-frame clones and leaves some out. The table records 100,000 to 110,000 clones, roughly 80% of them present only once. Sequenced sample: peripheral blood. The receptors shown here come from a man aged 65 to 85 with active or convalescent COVID-19.

The V and J genes are TRBV18 and TRBJ2-7; the match to TRBD2 covers 7 bases. The germline V gene has CDR1 KGHSH and CDR2 LQKENI. The length of the CDR3 is 17 residues. Trimming took 0 bases from V and 2 from J; bases not matched to a gene: 10. CDR3 sequence (DNA): TGTGCCAGCTCACCACCCCGGGGGGTTGCCGAAACCTACGAGCAGTACTTC. Amino acid sequence: CASSPPRGVAETYEQYF.

A few counts support this clone. This chain connects TRBV27 to TRBJ2-6; TRBD1 matches 7 bases. V shed 7 bases and J 4 bases; nucleotides not matched to a gene: 4. CDR1 is MNHEY and CDR2 is SMNVEV in the germline V gene (reference sequence). This CDR3 has 14 amino acids. CDR3 amino acids: CASMTGSGANVLTF. The CDR3 bases are TGTGCCAGCATGACAGGGTCCGGGGCCAACGTCCTGACTTTC.

The genes are TRBV9 and TRBJ2-1; D not certain. The CDR3 loop spans 13 amino acids. Germline CDR1 reads SGDLS; CDR2 reads YYNGEE. Trimming shortened V by 0 bases and J by 4 bases, and 5 bases separated the two germline ends. CDR3 sequence: CASSVGPYNEQFF. Here the CDR3 DNA reads TGTGCCAGCAGCGTAGGGCCATACAATGAGCAGTTCTTC.

V usage is TRBV19 and J usage is TRBJ2-1, with D possibly matching TRBD1 (5 bases). Germline loops: CDR1 LNHDA, CDR2 SQIVND (reference sequence). The length of the CDR3 is 15 residues. Trimming left V 4 bases short and J 3 bases short, with 13 bases between. The CDR3 DNA reads TGTGCCAGTAGTACATGGACACTCAGCTACAATGAGCAGTTCTTC. Translated, it gives CASSTWTLSYNEQFF.

This clone was seen a single time. This chain joins TRBV7-2 and TRBJ2-7; 8 positions agree with TRBD2. The CDR3 loop spans 18 amino acids. With V trimmed by 5 bases and J by 0 bases, 15 bases remained unmatched. The germline CDR1 and CDR2 sequences are SGHTA and FQGNSA. CDR3 nucleotide sequence: TGTGCCAGCAGCCCCGGGTTTCTAGCGGGCCCGAGCTCCTACGAGCAGTACTTC. As protein: CASSPGFLAGPSSYEQYF.

This chain links TRBV29-1 with TRBJ1-1; 10 nucleotides align to TRBD1. Germline V CDR1 and CDR2: SQVTM, ANQGSEA. This CDR3 is built from 12 residues. The CDR3 loop is CIAGTGVDEAFF. The CDR3 DNA reads as TGCATCGCTGGGACAGGGGTTGATGAAGCTTTCTTT.

The chain couples TRBV4-3 to TRBJ2-2; 9 positions match TRBD2. Germline CDR1 LGHNA, CDR2 YSLEER. The V gene end was trimmed by 0 bases and the J gene end by 0 bases; junction bases not matched to a gene: 2. This CDR3 spans 17 amino acids. CDR3 nucleotides: TGCGCCAGCAGCCAAGAAGCTAGCGGGGCGAACACCGGGGAGCTGTTTTTT. It yields the protein CASSQEASGANTGELFF.

The chain employs TRBV28 and TRBJ2-3; 8 bases are a match to TRBD1. Germline-derived CDR1 and CDR2 are MDHEN and SYDVKM. This CDR3 comprises 14 residues. Trimming cost V 5 bases and J 0 bases; bases outside gene matches: 1. The CDR3, as DNA: TGTGCCAGCAGTCGGGACAGGAGCACAGATACGCAGTATTTT. Its translation is CASSRDRSTDTQYF.

This sequence joins TRBV12-3 or TRBV12-4 and TRBJ2-3; 7 nucleotides agree with TRBD2. J gave up 8 bases and V 6 bases, and 5 bases lay outside the gene matches. The CDR3 runs to 12 residues. The CDR3 reads CASRTSLSTQYF. DNA for the CDR3: TGTGCCAGCAGGACTAGCTTAAGTACGCAGTATTTT.

The chain employs TRBV5-4 and TRBJ2-1; TRBD2 matches 16 bases. The CDR3 covers 16 residues. V lost 2 bases, J lost 12 bases, and 8 bases stayed unmatched. CDR1 is SGHNT, CDR2 YYREEE, per germline (reference sequence). The CDR3 DNA is TGTGCCAGCAGCTTACCCGGGACTAGCGGGAGGGAGGGGCAGTTCTTC. Encoded protein: CASSLPGTSGREGQFF.

The chain combines TRBV28 with TRBJ1-5, with a possible D match to TRBD1 (5 bases). V dropped 5 bases and J dropped 5 bases, with 7 bases sitting between them. This CDR3 has 12 residues. The germline V gene has CDR1 MDHEN and CDR2 SYDVKM. The CDR3 region has the DNA TGTGCCAGCAGTCCGACAGATCAGCCCCAGCATTTT. It codes for CASSPTDQPQHF.

In its sample, this clone was seen once. The chain joins TRBV5-1 to TRBJ1-3; maybe TRBD1 (5 bases). Germline V gene sequence: CDR1 SGHRS, CDR2 YFSETQ. V gave up 2 bases and J gave up 0 bases, with 15 bases separating them. This CDR3 comprises 17 residues. CDR3 sequence (DNA): TGCGCCAGCAGCTTAGAACAGGTCTCCCTCTCTGGAAACACCATATATTTT. This gives the protein CASSLEQVSLSGNTIYF.

The rearrangement links TRBV19 to TRBJ1-5, with 8 bases matching TRBD1. J gave up 7 bases and V 3 bases, and 11 bases lay outside the gene matches. Per the germline V gene, CDR1 is LNHDA and CDR2 is SQIVND (reference sequence). The CDR3 is made up of 16 amino acids. CDR3 DNA: TGTGCCAGTAGTATGTATTTAACAGGGGGGGACCAGCCCCAGCATTTT. Protein: CASSMYLTGGDQPQHF.

The chain joins TRBV12-3 or TRBV12-4 to TRBJ2-7; D perhaps matches TRBD1 (6 bases). Trimming pared 7 bases from V and 0 bases from J, leaving 7 bases between. CDR3 length: 12 residues. The CDR3 DNA is TGTGCCAGCACGGACAGCTCCTACGAGCAGTACTTC. This codes for CASTDSSYEQYF.

The sample holds a few counts of this clone. V and J are TRBV5-1 and TRBJ2-2; 7 positions agree with TRBD1. This CDR3 has 16 amino acids. V lost 0 bases to trimming and J lost 3 bases; unmatched junction nucleotides: 5. Germline CDR1 and CDR2: SGHRS and YFSETQ. CDR3 nucleotides: TGCGCCAGCAGCTTGGCAGACAGGGCTGACACCGGGGAGCTGTTTTTT. This encodes CASSLADRADTGELFF.

This chain connects TRBV7-2 to TRBJ2-2, with 8 bases identical to TRBD2. CDR1 and CDR2 from the germline V gene are SGHTA and FQGNSA. The CDR3 spans 15 residues. Trimming cost V 2 bases and J 7 bases; bases outside gene matches: 6. As DNA, the CDR3 is TGTGCCAGCAGCTTACAGCGGGAGCTTAGCGGGGAGCTGTTTTTT. It encodes CASSLQRELSGELFF.

Here the CDR3 reads CASSLGSTEAFF. CDR3 in DNA: TGTGCCAGCAGCTTAGGGAGCACTGAAGCTTTCTTT. This chain joins TRBV7-6 and TRBJ1-1; D is uncertain. CDR1 is SGHVS and CDR2 is FNYEAQ in the germline V gene. CDR3 length: 12 residues. Trimming removed 1 base from V and 4 bases from J, with 4 bases in between.

V is TRBV4-3 and J is TRBJ2-1; 9 nucleotides align to TRBD2. The junction had 8 bases not matched to a gene; V was cut back by 4 bases and J by 4 bases. CDR1 and CDR2 (germline): LGHNA, YSLEER. The CDR3 sequence is 16 residues long. CDR3 sequence: CASSPETAGGYNEQFF. CDR3 nucleotide sequence: TGCGCCAGCAGCCCGGAGACAGCGGGAGGTTACAATGAGCAGTTCTTC.